This T cell receptor (beta chain) was sequenced during a study of blood T cells in healthy people across ages. About this clonotype itself: The antigen is unknown.

Study-level points and caveats: Underestimates were what the diversity estimates from one million T cells were considered to be.

The use of a sample-barcoded 5' primer and a J-beta primer mix characterized a second PCR of roughly 7 to 12 cycles. In TCRdb, the 5' RACE reads were re-called with MiXCR into one record per CDR3 protein. The repertoire has some 1.4 million distinct CDR3 sequences, 42% of them found once; the top ten carry 7.9%. Trimming removed 5 bases from V and 2 bases from J, with 16 bases in between. Germline V gives CDR1 MNHEY, CDR2 SMNVEV (reference sequence). This CDR3 is 16 amino acids long. The specimen sequenced was blood. The chain combines TRBV27 with TRBJ2-1; a weak D match, TRBD2 (9 bases). The source of this sequence is a woman aged 18 to 35 in good health. CDR3 sequence reads: CASSGTGLATYNEQFF. The CDR3 DNA reads TGTGCCAGCAGTGGGACAGGACTAGCGACCTACAATGAGCAGTTCTTC.